This T cell receptor beta chain emerged from a study of shared clonotypes between healthy human individuals. Trimming removed 3 bases at V and 2 bases at J, with 8 bases between. The CDR3 is 13 residues long. Germline CDR1 is SGHTS and CDR2 is YDEGEE. Generated by immunoSEQ multiplex PCR, the TCRdb table keeps only in-frame clones and is missing some. The sample shows about 2.1 million clones, 93% of them seen only once. The naive CD8 fraction comprised CD45RO-negative cells positively selected for CCR7 and excluded terminally differentiated effector memory CD45RA+ cells. The clonotype comes from a young man in good health. Some clones in this sample may be carry-over from other donors' samples. The sample consisted of naive CD8+ T cells from PBMCs. The V call is TRBV5-8, the J call TRBJ1-2; D remains unclear. CDR3 protein: CASSSPLNYGYTF. The CDR3 DNA sequence: TGTGCCAGCAGCTCCCCCCTAAACTATGGCTACACCTTC.